A single sample is the source of the 6 T cell receptor beta chains below, sequenced in a study of radiotherapy plus CTLA-4 blockade in lung cancer. Sequenced by immunoSEQ multiplex PCR; TCRdb stores in-frame clones only, minus some. Of 60,000 to 75,000 clones listed, around 76% are singletons. Sequencing used peripheral blood, obtained from a patient treated with radiotherapy plus ipilimumab. Receptors originate from a human donor with non-small cell lung cancer whose response to radiotherapy plus ipilimumab could not be evaluated. Some clones in this sample may be carry-over from other donors' samples.

The chain couples TRBV2 to TRBJ2-2; the D gene is possibly TRBD1 (6 bases). CDR3 length: 14 residues. Trimming removed 5 bases from V and 2 bases from J, with 9 bases in between. The germline V gene encodes CDR1 SNHLY and CDR2 FYNNEI. CDR3 in amino acids: CASSQDRNTGELFF. CDR3 coding DNA: TGTGCCAGCAGTCAGGACAGAAACACCGGGGAGCTGTTTTTT. The full variable domain, its missing parts supplied by reference TRBV2 and TRBJ2-2, is EPEVTQTPSHQVTQMGQEVILRCVPISNHLYFYWYRQILGQKVEFLVSFYNNEISEKSEIFDDQFSVERPDGSNFTLKIRSTKLEDSAMYFCASSQDRNTGELFFGEGSRLTVL.

The rearrangement joins TRBV27 to TRBJ2-5; D is uncertain. The J call may be faulty, since TRBJ2-7 better matches the DNA end. This CDR3 contains 14 residues. Germline CDR1 is MNHEY and CDR2 is SMNVEV (reference sequence). DNA for the CDR3: TGTGCCAGCAGTTCCTACCTCGATTCCTACGAGCAGTACTTC. Protein sequence: CASSSYLDSYEQYF.

The chain has TRBV5-1 and TRBJ2-3; perhaps TRBD2 as D (6 bases). The germline V gene encodes CDR1 SGHRS and CDR2 YFSETQ. The CDR3 is 17 residues long. Deletions cut 4 bases from V and 2 bases from J, with 20 bases between. CDR3 region: CASSPRSGSSLTDTQYF. Written as DNA, the CDR3 is TGCGCCAGCAGCCCGAGGAGCGGGTCCTCGCTCACAGATACGCAGTATTTT.

The V call is TRBV11-3, the J call TRBJ2-5; 10 bases map to TRBD1. Looked up from germline, CDR1 is SGHNT and CDR2 is YENEEA. This CDR3 has 14 residues. Trimming at V came to 5 bases and at J to 4 bases, leaving 4 bases not matched to a gene. DNA of the CDR3: TGTGCCAGCAGCAACCGGGACAGGGGAGAGACCCAGTACTTC. Translated, it gives CASSNRDRGETQYF.

CDR3 region: CASSLAGGGNTGELFF. Here the CDR3 DNA reads TGTGCCAGCAGCTTAGCCGGCGGGGGCAATACCGGGGAGCTGTTTTTT. This chain uses TRBV7-9 with TRBJ2-2, with a tentative D call TRBD2 (7 bases). Germline loops: CDR1 SEHNR, CDR2 FQNEAQ (reference sequence). CDR3 length: 16 residues. The V gene lost 0 bases and the J gene lost 5 bases, with 13 bases spanning the gap.

This clone occurred once. The chain has TRBV12-5 and TRBJ2-3; 8 bases map to TRBD2. Germline CDR1 is LGHNT and CDR2 is FRNRAP. The CDR3 sequence is 16 residues long. With 1 base clipped from V and 3 bases from J, the junction kept 6 bases outside the gene matches. The CDR3 region is CASGLGAGENTDTQYF. The CDR3 DNA reads TGTGCTAGTGGTTTGGGAGCGGGGGAGAATACAGATACGCAGTATTTT.